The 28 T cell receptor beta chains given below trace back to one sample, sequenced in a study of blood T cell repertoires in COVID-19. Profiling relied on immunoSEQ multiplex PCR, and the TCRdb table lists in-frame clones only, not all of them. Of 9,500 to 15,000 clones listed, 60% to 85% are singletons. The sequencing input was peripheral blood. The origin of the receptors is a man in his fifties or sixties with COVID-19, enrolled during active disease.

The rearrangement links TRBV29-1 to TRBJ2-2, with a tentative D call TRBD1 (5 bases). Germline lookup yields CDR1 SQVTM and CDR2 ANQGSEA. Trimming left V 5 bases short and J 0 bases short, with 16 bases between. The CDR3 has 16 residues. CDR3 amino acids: CSVSRQGFANTGELFF. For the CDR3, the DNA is TGCAGCGTTAGCCGGCAGGGCTTCGCGAACACCGGGGAGCTGTTTTTT.

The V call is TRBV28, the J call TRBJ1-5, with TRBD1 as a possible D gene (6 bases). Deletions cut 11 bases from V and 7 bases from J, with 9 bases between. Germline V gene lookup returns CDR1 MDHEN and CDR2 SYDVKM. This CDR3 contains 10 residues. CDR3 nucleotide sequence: TGTGCCGCAGGGGAACAGCCCCAGCATTTT. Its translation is CAAGEQPQHF.

DNA for the CDR3: TGCGCCAGCAGAGAGGGGGCAAATCAGCCCCAGCATTTT. Protein: CASREGANQPQHF. The chain recombines TRBV5-1 with TRBJ1-5, with 7 bases matching TRBD1. The CDR3 covers 13 residues. Unmatched junction bases numbered 3, after V lost 5 bases and J lost 4 bases. From germline, CDR1 is SGHRS and CDR2 YFSETQ.

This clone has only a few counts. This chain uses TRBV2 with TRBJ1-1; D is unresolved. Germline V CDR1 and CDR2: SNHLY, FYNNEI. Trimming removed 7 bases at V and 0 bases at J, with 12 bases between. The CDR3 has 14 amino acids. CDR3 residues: CASTKTSMNTEAFF. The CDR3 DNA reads TGTGCCAGCACCAAGACAAGTATGAACACTGAAGCTTTCTTT.

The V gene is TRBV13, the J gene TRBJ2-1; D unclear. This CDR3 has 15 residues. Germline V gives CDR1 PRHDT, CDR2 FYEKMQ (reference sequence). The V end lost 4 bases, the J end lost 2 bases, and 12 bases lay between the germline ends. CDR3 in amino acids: CASSSGGHPYNEQFF. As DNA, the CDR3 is TGTGCCAGCAGCTCCGGTGGGCATCCCTACAATGAGCAGTTCTTC.

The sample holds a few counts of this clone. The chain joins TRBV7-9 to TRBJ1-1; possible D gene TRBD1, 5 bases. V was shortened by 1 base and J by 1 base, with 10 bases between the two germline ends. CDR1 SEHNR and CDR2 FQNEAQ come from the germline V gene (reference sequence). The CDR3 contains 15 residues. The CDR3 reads CASSLGGLSNTEAFF. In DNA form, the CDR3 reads TGTGCCAGCAGCTTAGGGGGCCTTTCGAACACTGAAGCTTTCTTT.

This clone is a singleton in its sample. Here the CDR3 reads CASGGSPGLGNEQFF. As DNA, the CDR3 is TGTGCCAGCGGCGGGAGTCCAGGTCTGGGGAATGAGCAGTTCTTC. The chain links TRBV5-6 to TRBJ2-1; the match to TRBD2 covers 7 bases. The V segment lost 7 bases and the J segment 7 bases; nucleotides outside the gene matches: 14. From germline, CDR1 is SGHDT and CDR2 YYEEEE. The CDR3 sequence is 15 residues long.

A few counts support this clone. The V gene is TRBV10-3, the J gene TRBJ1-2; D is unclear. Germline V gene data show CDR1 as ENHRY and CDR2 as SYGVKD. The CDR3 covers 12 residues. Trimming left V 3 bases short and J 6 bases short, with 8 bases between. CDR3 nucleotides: TGTGCCATCAGTGAAGAGGTTAATGGCTACACCTTC. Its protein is CAISEEVNGYTF.

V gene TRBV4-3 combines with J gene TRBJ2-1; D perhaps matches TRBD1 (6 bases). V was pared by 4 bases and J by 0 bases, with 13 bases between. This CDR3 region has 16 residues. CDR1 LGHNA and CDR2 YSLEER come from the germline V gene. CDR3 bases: TGCGCCAGCAGCCTCCGAGACAGGAACTCCTACAATGAGCAGTTCTTC. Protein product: CASSLRDRNSYNEQFF.

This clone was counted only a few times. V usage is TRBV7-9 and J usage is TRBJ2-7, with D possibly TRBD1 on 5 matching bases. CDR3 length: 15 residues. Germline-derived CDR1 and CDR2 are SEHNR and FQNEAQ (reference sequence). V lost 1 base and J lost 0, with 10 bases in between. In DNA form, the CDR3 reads TGTGCCAGCAGCTTAGTTCAGGGAAGCTCCTACGAGCAGTACTTC. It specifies CASSLVQGSSYEQYF.

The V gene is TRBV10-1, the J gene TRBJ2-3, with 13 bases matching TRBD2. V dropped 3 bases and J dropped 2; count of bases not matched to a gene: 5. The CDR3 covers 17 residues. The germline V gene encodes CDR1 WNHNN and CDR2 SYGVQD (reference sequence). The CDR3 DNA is TGCGCCAGCAGTGATCGGACTAGCGGGAGTAACACAGATACGCAGTATTTT. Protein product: CASSDRTSGSNTDTQYF.

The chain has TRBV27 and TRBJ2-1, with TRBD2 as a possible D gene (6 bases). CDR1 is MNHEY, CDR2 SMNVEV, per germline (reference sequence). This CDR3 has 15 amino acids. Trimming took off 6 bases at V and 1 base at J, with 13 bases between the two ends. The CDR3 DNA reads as TGTGCCAGCAGCCCCGGGGGTGGGTCCTACAATGAGCAGTTCTTC. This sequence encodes CASSPGGGSYNEQFF.

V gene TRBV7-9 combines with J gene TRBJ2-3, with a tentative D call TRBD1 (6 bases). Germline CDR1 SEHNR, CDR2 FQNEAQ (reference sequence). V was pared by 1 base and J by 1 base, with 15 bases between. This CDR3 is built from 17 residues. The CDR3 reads CASSLGDTVRGTDTQYF. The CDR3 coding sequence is TGTGCCAGCAGCTTAGGGGACACCGTGCGAGGCACAGATACGCAGTATTTT.

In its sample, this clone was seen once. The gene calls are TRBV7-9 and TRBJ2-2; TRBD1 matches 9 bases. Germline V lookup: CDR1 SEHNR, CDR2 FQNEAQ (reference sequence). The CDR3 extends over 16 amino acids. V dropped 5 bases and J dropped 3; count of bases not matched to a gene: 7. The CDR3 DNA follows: TGTGCCAGCAGCCCCTACAGGACAGGGGACACCGGGGAGCTGTTTTTT. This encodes CASSPYRTGDTGELFF.

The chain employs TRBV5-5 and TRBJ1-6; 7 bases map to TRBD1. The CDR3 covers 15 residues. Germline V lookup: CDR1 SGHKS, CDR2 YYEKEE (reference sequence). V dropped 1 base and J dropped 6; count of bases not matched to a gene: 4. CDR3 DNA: TGTGCCAGCAGCTTGCCCCAGGGGGTTAATTCACCCCTCCACTTT. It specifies CASSLPQGVNSPLHF.

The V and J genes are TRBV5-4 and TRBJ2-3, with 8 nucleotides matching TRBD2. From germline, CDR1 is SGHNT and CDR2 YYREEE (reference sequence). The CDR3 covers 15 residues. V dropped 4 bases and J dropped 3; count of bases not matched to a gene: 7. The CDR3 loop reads CASSRGGARTDTQYF. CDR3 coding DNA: TGTGCCAGCAGCCGGGGGGGGGCTAGGACAGATACGCAGTATTTT.

Written as DNA, the CDR3 is TGTGCCAGCAGCTTGGTACGCGGGCGTCAAGAGACCCAGTACTTC. As protein: CASSLVRGRQETQYF. The V and J genes are TRBV7-9 and TRBJ2-5, with a tentative D call TRBD2 (5 bases). The V gene lost 3 bases and the J gene lost 2 bases, with 13 bases spanning the gap. The germline V gene has CDR1 SEHNR and CDR2 FQNEAQ (reference sequence). CDR3 size: 15 residues.

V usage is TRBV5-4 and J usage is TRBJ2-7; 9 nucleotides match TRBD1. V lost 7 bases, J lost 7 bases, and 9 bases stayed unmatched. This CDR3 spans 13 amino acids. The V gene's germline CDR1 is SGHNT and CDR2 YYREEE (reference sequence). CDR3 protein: CASEGQGRREQYF. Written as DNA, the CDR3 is TGTGCCAGCGAGGGACAGGGACGAAGGGAGCAGTACTTC.

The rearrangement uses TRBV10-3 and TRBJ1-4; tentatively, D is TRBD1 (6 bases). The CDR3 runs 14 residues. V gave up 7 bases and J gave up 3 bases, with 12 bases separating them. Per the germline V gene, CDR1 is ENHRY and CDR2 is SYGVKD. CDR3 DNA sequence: TGTGCCATCACCTCAGGGGAAGCTAATGAAAAACTGTTTTTT. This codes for CAITSGEANEKLFF.

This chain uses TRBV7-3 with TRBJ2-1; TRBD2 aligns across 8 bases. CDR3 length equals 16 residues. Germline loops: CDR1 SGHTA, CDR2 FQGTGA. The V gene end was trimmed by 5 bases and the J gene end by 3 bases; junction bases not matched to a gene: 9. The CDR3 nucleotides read TGTGCCAGCAGCCCGAACGGGCTAGCGGGCTACAATGAGCAGTTCTTC. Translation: CASSPNGLAGYNEQFF.

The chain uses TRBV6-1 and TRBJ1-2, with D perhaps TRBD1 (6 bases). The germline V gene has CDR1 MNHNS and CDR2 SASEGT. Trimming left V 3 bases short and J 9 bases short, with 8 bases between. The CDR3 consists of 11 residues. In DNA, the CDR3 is TGTGCCAGCAGTGATTGGGACAGCTACACCTTC. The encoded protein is CASSDWDSYTF.

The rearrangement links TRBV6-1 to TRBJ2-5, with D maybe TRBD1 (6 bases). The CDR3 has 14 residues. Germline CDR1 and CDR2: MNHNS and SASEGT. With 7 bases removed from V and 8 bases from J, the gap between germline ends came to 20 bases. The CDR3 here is CASIPARGQSTQYF. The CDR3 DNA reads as TGTGCCAGCATCCCTGCCCGGGGACAAAGTACCCAGTACTTC.

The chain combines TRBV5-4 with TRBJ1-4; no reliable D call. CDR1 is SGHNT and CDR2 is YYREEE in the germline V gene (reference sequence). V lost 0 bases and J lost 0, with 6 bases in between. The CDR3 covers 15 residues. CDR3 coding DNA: TGTGCCAGCAGCTTGGGGGCTGCAACTAATGAAAAACTGTTTTTT. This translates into CASSLGAATNEKLFF.

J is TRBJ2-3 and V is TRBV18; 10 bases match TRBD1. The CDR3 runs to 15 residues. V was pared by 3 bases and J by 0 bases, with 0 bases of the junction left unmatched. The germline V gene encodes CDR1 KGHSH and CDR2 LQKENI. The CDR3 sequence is CASSPTGGSTDTQYF. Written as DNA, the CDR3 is TGTGCCAGCTCACCGACAGGGGGCAGCACAGATACGCAGTATTTT.

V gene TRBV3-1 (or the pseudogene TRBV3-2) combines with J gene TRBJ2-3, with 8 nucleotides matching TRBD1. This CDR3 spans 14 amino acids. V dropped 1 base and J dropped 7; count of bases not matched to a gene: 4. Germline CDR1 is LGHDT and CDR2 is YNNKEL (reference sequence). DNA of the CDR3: TGTGCCAGCAGCCAAGGGGCAGGGGGCAATACGCAGTATTTT. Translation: CASSQGAGGNTQYF.

This CDR3 reads CASSELQGGRARNEQFF. The CDR3 nucleotides read TGTGCCAGCAGTGAATTACAGGGCGGGAGGGCACGCAATGAGCAGTTCTTC. V and J are TRBV25-1 and TRBJ2-1, with TRBD2 matching over 9 bases. Per the germline V gene, CDR1 is MGHDK and CDR2 is SYGVNS. CDR3 length: 17 residues. J was trimmed by 6 bases and V by 1 base; bases with no gene match: 10. Supplemented by reference TRBV25-1 and TRBJ2-1, the full variable domain reads EADIYQTPRYLVIGTGKKITLECSQTMGHDKMYWYQQDPGMELHLIHYSYGVNSTEKGDLSSESTVSRIRTEHFPLTLESARPSHTSQYLCASSELQGGRARNEQFFGPGTRLTVL.

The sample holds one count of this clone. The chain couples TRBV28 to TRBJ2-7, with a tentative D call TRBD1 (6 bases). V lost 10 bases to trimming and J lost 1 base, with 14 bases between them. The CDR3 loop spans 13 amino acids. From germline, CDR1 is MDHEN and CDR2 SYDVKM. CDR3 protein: CATNRAVSYEQYV. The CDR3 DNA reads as TGTGCCACCAACAGGGCTGTTTCCTACGAGCAGTACGTC.

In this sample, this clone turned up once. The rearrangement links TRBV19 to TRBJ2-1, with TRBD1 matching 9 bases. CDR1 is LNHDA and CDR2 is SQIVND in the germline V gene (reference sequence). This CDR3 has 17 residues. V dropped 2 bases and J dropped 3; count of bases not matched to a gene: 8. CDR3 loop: CASSIWAGQGLYNEQFF. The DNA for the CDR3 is TGTGCCAGTAGTATATGGGCGGGACAGGGTCTCTACAATGAGCAGTTCTTC.